The present entry profiles one TCR beta chain with its context. The sample comes from a study of T cells in tuberculosis. There are 16 residues in the CDR3. Sequencing of TCR-alpha and TCR-beta chains was unpaired. The data were produced by immunoSEQ multiplex PCR, yet TCRdb's version contains in-frame clones alone and is incomplete. Of approximately 88,000 clones in the sample, approximately 91% were seen once. Sorting used thawed, overnight-rested PBMC stained with anti-CD3, a viability dye and GMM-loaded CD1B tetramer. The lipid loaded on the CD1B tetramers was C32 glucose monomycolate from Rhodococcus equi.

This clonotype was sampled from an adult woman with latent tuberculosis. The sequencing input was CD1b-GMM tetramer-negative cells sorted from PBMCs. The V call is TRBV23-1, the J call TRBJ2-5; TRBD1 aligns across 7 bases. The J call may not be correct, given that the DNA end is closer to TRBJ2-7. TRBV23-1 belongs to the ORF category, with a function that is uncertain. The CDR3 region has the DNA TGCGCCAGCAGTCAACCGGATAGCCAGGGGGCCTACGAGCAGTACTTC. Translation: CASSQPDSQGAYEQYF.